The rows below give T cell receptor beta chains drawn from one sample of a study of CD8 T cells in ankylosing spondylitis. Via MiXCR, TCRdb re-called the 5' RACE reads, giving one row per CDR3 protein. This sample yields fewer than 400,000 distinct CDR3 sequences, of which about 20% are seen a single time; about 17% belongs to the top ten. The material sequenced was blood, either unsorted or a sorted T cell fraction (not recorded which). The receptors here all came from a male donor with ankylosing spondylitis. CDR3s include the opening cysteine and the closing phenylalanine or tryptophan. The D gene is left open where the match is weak. Only part of the rows carry a size: once, few, many, or a class if the clone is expanded.

size	V	D	J	CDR3	DNA
NA	TRBV12-5	NA	TRBJ2-5	CASGMGMTSAGETQYF	TGTGCTAGTGGGATGGGGATGACTTCGGCGGGAGAGACCCAGTACTTC
NA	TRBV6-6	NA	TRBJ2-3	CASSYHWDTQYF	TGTGCCAGCAGTTACCATTGGGATACGCAGTATTTT
NA	TRBV7-2	NA	TRBJ1-5	CASSLASQPQHF	TGTGCCAGCAGCTTAGCTAGTCAGCCCCAGCATTTT
NA	TRBV7-2	NA	TRBJ2-2	CASSQGGAQGGELFF	TGTGCCAGCAGCCAGGGGGGAGCCCAGGGGGGGGAGCTGTTTTTT
few	TRBV19	NA	TRBJ1-5	CASSIDPRDVQPQHF	TGTGCCAGTAGTATAGACCCAAGGGATGTTCAGCCCCAGCATTTT
few	TRBV30	NA	TRBJ2-7	CAWSVFPLTGQYF	TGTGCCTGGAGTGTTTTCCCATTGACAGGACAGTACTTC
NA	TRBV5-1	TRBD2	TRBJ2-5	CASSLSGGVETQYF	TGCGCCAGCAGCTTGTCGGGAGGGGTCGAGACCCAGTACTTC
NA	TRBV29-1	NA	TRBJ2-1	CSVVAAAYNEQFF	TGCAGCGTTGTTGCGGCCGCCTACAATGAGCAGTTCTTC
few	TRBV27	TRBD1	TRBJ1-1	CASRRQGMVTEAFF	TGTGCCAGCAGAAGACAGGGGATGGTCACTGAAGCTTTCTTT
once	TRBV19	NA	TRBJ2-2	CASTPVSAGELFF	TGTGCCAGTACCCCTGTGTCGGCCGGGGAGCTGTTTTTT